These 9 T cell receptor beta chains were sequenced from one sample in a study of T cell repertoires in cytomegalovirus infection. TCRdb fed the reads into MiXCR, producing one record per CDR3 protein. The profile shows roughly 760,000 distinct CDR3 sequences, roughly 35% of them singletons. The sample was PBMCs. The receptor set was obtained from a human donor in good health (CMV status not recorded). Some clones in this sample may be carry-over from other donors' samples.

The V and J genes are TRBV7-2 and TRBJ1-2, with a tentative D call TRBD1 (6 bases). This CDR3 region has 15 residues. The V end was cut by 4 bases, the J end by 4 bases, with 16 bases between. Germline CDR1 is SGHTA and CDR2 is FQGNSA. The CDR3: CASSWGRGPSYGYTF. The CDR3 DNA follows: TGTGCCAGCAGCTGGGGTCGGGGGCCGAGCTATGGCTACACCTTC.

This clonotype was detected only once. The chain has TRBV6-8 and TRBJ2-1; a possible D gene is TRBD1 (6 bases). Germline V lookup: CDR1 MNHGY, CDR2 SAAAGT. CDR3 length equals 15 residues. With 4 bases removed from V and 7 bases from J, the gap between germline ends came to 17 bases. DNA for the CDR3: TGTGCCAGCAGTTCGACTGGGGGCTTTGGGAATGAGCAGTTCTTC. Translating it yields CASSSTGGFGNEQFF.

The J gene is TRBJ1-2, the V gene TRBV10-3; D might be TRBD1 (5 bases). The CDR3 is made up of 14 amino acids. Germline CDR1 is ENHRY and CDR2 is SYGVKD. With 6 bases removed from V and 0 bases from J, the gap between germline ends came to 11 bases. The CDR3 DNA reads TGTGCCATCAGGAGACAGATAGCTAACTATGGCTACACCTTC. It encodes CAIRRQIANYGYTF.

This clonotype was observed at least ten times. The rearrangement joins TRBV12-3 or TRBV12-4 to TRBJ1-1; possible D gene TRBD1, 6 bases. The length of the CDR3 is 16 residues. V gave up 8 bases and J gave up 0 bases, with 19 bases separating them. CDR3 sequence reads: CASSPWTAYMNTEAFF. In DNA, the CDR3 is TGTGCCAGCTCACCCTGGACAGCTTATATGAACACTGAAGCTTTCTTT.

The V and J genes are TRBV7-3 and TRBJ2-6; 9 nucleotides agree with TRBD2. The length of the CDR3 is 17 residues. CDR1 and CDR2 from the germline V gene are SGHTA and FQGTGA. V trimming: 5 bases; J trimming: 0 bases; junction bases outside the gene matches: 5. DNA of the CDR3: TGTGCCAGCAGCCCACGCGGGGGGGCCTCTGGGGCCAACGTCCTGACTTTC. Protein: CASSPRGGASGANVLTF. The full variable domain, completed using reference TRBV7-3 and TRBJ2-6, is GAGVSQTPSNKVTEKGKYVELRCDPISGHTALYWYRQSLGQGPEFLIYFQGTGAADDSGLPNDRFFAVRPEGSVSTLKIQRTERGDSAVYLCASSPRGGASGANVLTFGAGSRLTVL.

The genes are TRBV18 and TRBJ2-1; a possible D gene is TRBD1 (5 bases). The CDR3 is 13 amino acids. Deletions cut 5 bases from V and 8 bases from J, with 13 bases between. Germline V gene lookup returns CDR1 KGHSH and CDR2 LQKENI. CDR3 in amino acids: CASSFREKDEQFF. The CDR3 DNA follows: TGTGCCAGCTCATTCAGGGAAAAGGATGAGCAGTTCTTC.

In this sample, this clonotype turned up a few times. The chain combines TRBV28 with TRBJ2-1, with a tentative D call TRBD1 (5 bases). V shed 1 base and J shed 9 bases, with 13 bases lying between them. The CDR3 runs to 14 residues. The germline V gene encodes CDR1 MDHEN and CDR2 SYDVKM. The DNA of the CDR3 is TGTGCCAGCAGTTTATCGCAGGGATCCTCTGAGCAGTTCTTC. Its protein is CASSLSQGSSEQFF.

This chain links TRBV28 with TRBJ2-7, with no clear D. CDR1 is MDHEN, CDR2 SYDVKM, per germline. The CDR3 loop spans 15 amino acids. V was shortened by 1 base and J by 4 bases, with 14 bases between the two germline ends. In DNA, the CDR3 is TGTGCCAGCAGTTTATTGGAAGGAAAGGTATACGAGCAGTACTTC. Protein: CASSLLEGKVYEQYF.

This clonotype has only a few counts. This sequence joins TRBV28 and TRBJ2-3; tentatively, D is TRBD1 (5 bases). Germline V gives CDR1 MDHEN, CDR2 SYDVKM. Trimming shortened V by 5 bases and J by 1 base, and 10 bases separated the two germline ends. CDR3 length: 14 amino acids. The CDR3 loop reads CASSHDSRTDTQYF. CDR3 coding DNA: TGTGCCAGCAGTCACGACAGTCGCACAGATACGCAGTATTTT.